Sequencing of this TCR beta chain was carried out in a study of vaccination and CD4 T cells after COVID-19 (dated by TCRdb to 2021 to 2024). A note on the overall study: In the convalescent cohort there were six males and four females, among whom were two Hispanic individuals, seven Caucasians, two Asians and one multiracial person. Culture stimuli were overlapping spike peptide pools from SARS-CoV-2 and from the common cold coronaviruses HCoV-NL63, HCoV-OC43 and HCoV-229E. In 10 COVID-19 convalescent patients and a handful of infection-naive healthy vaccine recipients, researchers compared the spike-specific CD4+ TCR repertoire from before mRNA vaccination with the repertoire from after. Two doses of either the Pfizer-BioNTech BNT162b2 vaccine (n=8) or the Moderna mRNA-1273 vaccine (n=2) were administered to participants. Control cultures used a CEFX viral epitope pool as positive control, an HIV-1 Nef peptide pool as negative control, or no peptide. Post-vaccine blood samples were obtained a median of about 72 days after the second vaccine dose, with a range of about 12 to 241 days. Post-COVID blood samples were collected from convalescent patients a median of around 100 days after diagnosis, with a range of about 30 to 161 days.

Library creation used PCR. DNA from cultured CD4+ T cells underwent TCR sequencing with the Oncomine TCR Beta short-read assay at the Johns Hopkins FTIC core. Genomic DNA was extracted from the cultured CD4+ T cells with the QIAamp micro DNA kit. Oncomine TCR Beta libraries made from cultured CD4+ T cells were pooled using unique dual indexes and sequenced on an Illumina iSeq 100. The source study handled its data this way. Non-productive sequences were filtered out, and CDR3s that did not start with C, did not end with F or W, or were shorter than 7 amino acids were discarded. Antigen-specific clonotypes were identified with the MANAFEST web application by comparing peptide-stimulated wells with reference and other culture wells. Positive clones required FDR below 0.05, an odds ratio above 5, and productive frequency above 0.1% in at least two of three replicate wells. A clonotype counted as cross-reactive if it showed significant expansion both in the SARS-CoV-2 spike wells and in at least one common cold coronavirus spike condition. Levenshtein distances (stringdist) and unrooted phylogenetic trees (ape) in R version 3.6.1 were used to assess CDR3 homology. The public reads were quality trimmed at Q25 with fastp and then assembled into clones with MiXCR by TCRdb, keeping productive beta chains. CDR3 protein sequences are deduplicated, and each keeps its most common genes and DNA. The V and J calls were not made by the authors but by TCRdb's processing. In this sample the table shows roughly 23,000 distinct CDR3 sequences, approximately 48% of which occur a single time. The top ten constitute 15% to 20% of the sample.

In the paper's terms, the treatment or condition label means: approximately 9-day PBMC culture with coronavirus spike peptide pools or control peptides (ViraFEST assay). The ViraFEST assay was used in the study, in which antigen-specific T cells were expanded with peptide pools and expanded clonotypes were subsequently identified by TCR sequencing. Healthy vaccine recipients had no prior SARS-CoV-2 infection, confirmed by negative nucleocapsid antibody tests before and after vaccination. Each well held fewer than 2.5 million PBMCs cultured with around 10 ug/ml peptide pools in IMDM containing 5% human AB serum and 7.5 to 10 IU/ml IL-2. Half of the culture medium was replaced with fresh IL-2-containing medium on days 3 and 7. After approximately eleven days of culture, CD4+ T cells were isolated by negative selection with the EasySep CD4+ T cell isolation kit. PBMCs were separated from whole blood using Ficoll-Paque Plus gradient centrifugation and then either used fresh or cryopreserved at -140C. Triplicate wells were generally used for each culture condition.

Study-wide conclusions, independent of this receptor: The number of convalescent patients in the study was relatively small, and the study did not examine early timepoints following natural infection. In convalescent patients, a median roughly 87% of post-vaccine SARS-CoV-2-reactive clones were detected only after vaccination, and vaccine-specific priming was suggested by this finding. The median count of SARS-CoV-2-reactive clonotypes went up from 20 to 25 after infection to 35 to 40 after vaccination, although the change was not significant. Of the vaccine-specific clones found in convalescent patients, nearly all (304 of 307) were mono-reactive for SARS-CoV-2 spike instead of being cross-reactive with common cold coronaviruses.

Turning to this clonotype: Its antigen remains unidentified. Base qualities are not provided; no much larger clone lies one nucleotide away.

CDR1 and CDR2 are read off the germline V gene (reference sequence) as GTSNPN and SVGIG. CDR3 length: 13 amino acids, cysteine to phenylalanine. The entry retains the CDR3 DNA only, 39 bases that are in frame from base 1. The junction carries 13 bases between V and J, which are trimmed by 1 base and 7 bases respectively. This receptor was identified in a human donor who received a COVID-19 vaccine. Sequenced here: CD4+ T cells from blood, cultured in vitro, sampled before SARS-CoV-2 vaccination. Rearrangement joined TRBV30 to TRBJ1-2; no confident D gene assignment can be made. The CDR3 sequence is CAWSERGSGGYTF. At the DNA level, the sequence is TGTGCCTGGAGTGAGCGGGGTTCTGGTGGCTACACCTTC.